This entry lists 29 T cell receptor beta chains sequenced from one sample in a study of response to subunit inactivated influenza vaccine. Via MiXCR, TCRdb re-called the RT-PCR reads, giving one row per CDR3 protein. This sample carries 550,000 to 600,000 distinct CDR3 sequences, 12% of them seen once, and the ten largest clones take about 10%. Specimen: PBMCs from blood, collected on the day of vaccination. The receptors stem from a man aged 45-65 years who received an inactivated influenza vaccine.

This clonotype has ten or more counts. The gene calls are TRBV7-2 and TRBJ2-1; 8 nucleotides line up with TRBD2. Germline V gene lookup returns CDR1 SGHTA and CDR2 FQGNSA. CDR3 length equals 15 residues. V was pared by 4 bases and J by 1 base, with 3 bases of the junction left unmatched. The CDR3 bases are TGTGCCAGCAGCTCCCGGGGGGGATCCTACAATGAGCAGTTCTTC. Its protein is CASSSRGGSYNEQFF.

The chain joins TRBV7-2 to TRBJ1-6; TRBD1 is a possible D gene (5 bases). The CDR3 covers 16 residues. Per the germline V gene, CDR1 is SGHTA and CDR2 is FQGNSA. Trimming cost V 2 bases and J 0 bases, with 8 bases left between them. The CDR3 DNA reads as TGTGCCAGCAGCTTATGGGGGAGCTCCTATAATTCACCCCTCCACTTT. Its protein is CASSLWGSSYNSPLHF. Full variable domain (outside the CDR3, taken from reference TRBV7-2 and TRBJ1-6): GAGVSQSPSNKVTEKGKDVELRCDPISGHTALYWYRQSLGQGLEFLIYFQGNSAPDKSGLPSDRFSAERTGGSVSTLTIQRTQQEDSAVYLCASSLWGSSYNSPLHFGNGTRLTVT.

This clonotype was observed a handful of times. V usage is TRBV16 and J usage is TRBJ1-1; no clear D gene. Trimming shortened V by 0 bases and J by 1 base, and 6 bases separated the two germline ends. Germline loops: CDR1 KGHSY, CDR2 FQNENV. This CDR3 has 14 amino acids. The CDR3 region has the DNA TGTGCCAGCAGCCAATCTAGCGGGAACACTGAAGCTTTCTTT. This gives the protein CASSQSSGNTEAFF.

This clonotype turned up a few times. The chain couples TRBV4-1 to TRBJ2-7; D possibly uses TRBD1 or TRBD2 (5 bases each). Germline V gene data show CDR1 as MGHRA and CDR2 as YSYEKL. With 1 base removed from V and 2 bases from J, the gap between germline ends came to 9 bases. The CDR3 runs to 14 residues. CDR3 residues: CASSQVLGAYEQYF. The CDR3, as DNA: TGCGCCAGCAGCCAAGTATTGGGGGCCTACGAGCAGTACTTC.

This clonotype was found many times. V is TRBV12-3 or TRBV12-4 and J is TRBJ1-5, with D perhaps TRBD1 (5 bases). Trimming took off 1 base at V and 4 bases at J, with 11 bases between the two ends. The length of the CDR3 is 15 residues. As DNA, the CDR3 is TGTGCCAGCAGTTTAGGGGACGCTGGGAATCAGCCCCAGCATTTT. Its protein product is CASSLGDAGNQPQHF.

The rearrangement links TRBV2 to TRBJ2-1, with D possibly TRBD2 on 6 matching bases. This CDR3 is 15 amino acids long. The germline gives CDR1 SNHLY, CDR2 FYNNEI. V was shortened by 1 base and J by 3 bases, with 10 bases between the two germline ends. The CDR3 sequence: CASSEGGGNYNEQFF. The CDR3 DNA sequence: TGTGCCAGCAGTGAAGGTGGCGGGAACTACAATGAGCAGTTCTTC.

This clonotype turned up a few times. This chain uses TRBV27 with TRBJ2-1; perhaps TRBD1 as D (5 bases). Germline-derived CDR1 and CDR2 are MNHEY and SMNVEV (reference sequence). V was clipped by 2 bases and J by 10 bases, with 12 bases between them. The CDR3 has 13 amino acids. The CDR3 sequence is CASSLDNRSEQFF. CDR3 in DNA: TGTGCCAGCAGTTTAGACAACAGGTCCGAGCAGTTCTTC.

This clonotype has more than one count but fewer than ten. The genes are TRBV5-6 and TRBJ2-1; D may match TRBD1 or TRBD2 (5 bases each). CDR3 size: 12 residues. V was clipped by 4 bases and J by 16 bases, with 18 bases between them. Germline CDR1 reads SGHDT; CDR2 reads YYEEEE. The chain's CDR3 is CASSVSGPRQFF. The CDR3 DNA reads as TGTGCCAGCAGCGTATCGGGACCCCGTCAATTCTTC.

This clonotype appeared many times. The rearrangement links TRBV18 to TRBJ2-3; 10 bases agree with TRBD2. The germline gives CDR1 KGHSH, CDR2 LQKENI. With 6 bases clipped from V and 5 bases from J, the junction kept 8 bases outside the gene matches. This CDR3 contains 15 residues. The DNA of the CDR3 is TGTGCCAGCTCCCGAGAACCTAGCGGGGGAGATACGCAGTATTTT. It yields the protein CASSREPSGGDTQYF.

This clonotype appeared many times. The V gene is TRBV12-3 or TRBV12-4, the J gene TRBJ2-1; TRBD2 is a possible D gene (6 bases). V lost 5 bases and J 7 bases, leaving 21 bases between the germline ends. The CDR3 runs 16 residues. CDR3 nucleotides: TGTGCCAGCAGTGCCGACTGGGCGGGGTCCGGGAATGAGCAGTTCTTC. Protein: CASSADWAGSGNEQFF.

The chain employs TRBV15 and TRBJ2-7, with D uncertain. The CDR3 has 13 residues. Trimming stripped 0 bases from V and 1 base from J, with 4 bases between. The germline CDR1 and CDR2 sequences are LNHNV and YYDKDF (reference sequence). The CDR3 protein is CATSREVSYEQYF. CDR3 nucleotides: TGTGCCACCAGCAGAGAGGTATCCTACGAGCAGTACTTC.

This clonotype was detected only a few times. The gene calls are TRBV9 and TRBJ2-7; 9 bases agree with TRBD1. In germline, CDR1 is SGDLS, CDR2 YYNGEE. The CDR3 has 16 amino acids. J lost 5 bases, V lost 3 bases, and 12 bases had no gene match. The CDR3 coding sequence is TGTGCCAGCAGCGAGGCGATGGGACAGGGATCGGACGAGCAGTACTTC. Encoded protein: CASSEAMGQGSDEQYF.

The CDR3 is CASSQDAGGPLRELFF. CDR3 in DNA: TGCGCCAGCAGCCAAGATGCGGGGGGGCCACTAAGGGAGCTGTTTTTT. The rearrangement uses TRBV4-1 and TRBJ2-2; 9 bases align to TRBD2. Unmatched junction bases numbered 8, after V lost 0 bases and J lost 9 bases. Germline V gene lookup returns CDR1 MGHRA and CDR2 YSYEKL. The CDR3 extends over 16 amino acids.

Concerning this clonotype: One junction end disagrees with the germline gene, perhaps due to a read error. V gene TRBV12-3 or TRBV12-4 combines with J gene TRBJ1-1; weak D call: TRBD1 (5 bases). This CDR3 has 14 amino acids. The CDR3 is CASSLGQPNTEALF. The DNA for the CDR3 is TGTGCCAGCAGTTTAGGACAGCCGAACACTGAAGCTCTCTTT.

The V gene is TRBV6-2 or TRBV6-3, the J gene TRBJ2-3; 9 nucleotides agree with TRBD2. V trimming: 6 bases; J trimming: 6 bases; junction bases outside the gene matches: 16. There are 17 residues in the CDR3. Looked up from germline, CDR1 is MNHEY and CDR2 is SVGEGT. The CDR3: CASSRRGGGVSPDTQYF. For the CDR3, the DNA is TGTGCCAGCAGCAGACGGGGCGGGGGGGTCAGCCCCGATACGCAGTATTTT.

The chain links TRBV19 to TRBJ2-7; D not resolved. This CDR3 region has 13 residues. V was pared by 3 bases and J by 3 bases, with 9 bases between. CDR1 LNHDA and CDR2 SQIVND come from the germline V gene (reference sequence). CDR3 residues: CASSITSDYEQYF. The CDR3 DNA reads as TGTGCCAGTAGTATTACCTCAGACTACGAGCAGTACTTC.

The chain joins TRBV6-2 or TRBV6-3 to TRBJ2-7; TRBD2 matches 7 bases. With 2 bases clipped from V and 1 base from J, the junction kept 5 bases outside the gene matches. The germline V gene encodes CDR1 MNHEY and CDR2 SVGEGT. This CDR3 spans 15 amino acids. In DNA, the CDR3 is TGTGCCAGCAGTTACGGAGGACTAGAGTCCTACGAGCAGTACTTC. Its protein is CASSYGGLESYEQYF.

This clonotype was observed a handful of times. The chain has TRBV7-2 and TRBJ2-7; 8 positions match TRBD1. The J segment lost 0 bases and the V segment lost 3 bases, leaving 10 bases of the junction unmatched. Germline V gives CDR1 SGHTA, CDR2 FQGNSA. This CDR3 spans 17 amino acids. The CDR3 DNA is TGTGCCAGCAGCTTTATTTCCGCCAGGGGGCCCTCCTACGAGCAGTACTTC. Translation: CASSFISARGPSYEQYF.

The chain recombines TRBV5-1 with TRBJ1-2; D not resolved. Germline-derived CDR1 and CDR2 are SGHRS and YFSETQ. V lost 1 base and J 5 bases, leaving 18 bases between the germline ends. This CDR3 spans 16 amino acids. Here the CDR3 DNA reads TGCGCCAGCAGCTTGTTCGTGATGGCGGCCCGTTATGGCTACACCTTC. It is translated as CASSLFVMAARYGYTF.

V gene TRBV6-2 or TRBV6-3 combines with J gene TRBJ2-2; tentative D call: TRBD1 (6 bases). The germline gives CDR1 MNHEY, CDR2 SVGEGT. V lost 4 bases, J lost 4 bases, and 10 bases lay in between. The CDR3 runs 14 residues. The CDR3 loop reads CASSFDRTTGELFF. The CDR3 DNA sequence: TGTGCCAGCAGTTTTGACAGGACCACCGGGGAGCTGTTTTTT.

The V and J genes are TRBV30 and TRBJ1-6, with D perhaps TRBD1 (6 bases). V was clipped by 0 bases and J by 4 bases, with 16 bases between them. Per the germline V gene, CDR1 is GTSNPN and CDR2 is SVGIG (reference sequence). The CDR3 is 17 residues long. The CDR3 is CAWSVPRGRGYNSPLHF. The CDR3 DNA follows: TGTGCCTGGAGTGTACCCAGGGGTCGAGGTTATAATTCACCCCTCCACTTT.

The genes are TRBV20-1 and TRBJ2-2, with TRBD1 identical over 11 bases. Trimming at V came to 0 bases and at J to 6 bases, leaving 6 bases not matched to a gene. The CDR3 spans 16 residues. CDR1 and CDR2 (germline): DFQATT, SNEGSKA (reference sequence). CDR3 DNA sequence: TGCAGTGCTAGAGATTGGGACAGGGGGACGGCCGGGGAGCTGTTTTTT. Translating gives CSARDWDRGTAGELFF.

This clonotype was observed at least ten times. This rearrangement joins TRBV10-3 to TRBJ2-7, with 10 bases aligning to TRBD1. This CDR3 has 15 amino acids. The J segment lost 4 bases and the V segment lost 4 bases, leaving 7 bases of the junction unmatched. Germline CDR1 ENHRY, CDR2 SYGVKD. The CDR3 coding sequence is TGTGCCATCAGTGGCCCGACAGGGGGCGGATACGAGCAGTACTTC. As protein: CAISGPTGGGYEQYF.

The chain uses TRBV2 and TRBJ2-7, with 7 bases matching TRBD1. Germline-derived CDR1 and CDR2 are SNHLY and FYNNEI. V trimming: 8 bases; J trimming: 9 bases; junction bases outside the gene matches: 13. This CDR3 is built from 13 residues. DNA for the CDR3: TGTGCCAGCTCTGGACAGGCCGGCACGGGGCAGTACTTC. Translated: CASSGQAGTGQYF.

V and J are TRBV20-1 and TRBJ2-5; 10 nucleotides match TRBD2. There are 13 residues in the CDR3. The germline V gene encodes CDR1 DFQATT and CDR2 SNEGSKA (reference sequence). Trimming took 8 bases from V and 7 from J; bases not matched to a gene: 10. CDR3 sequence (DNA): TGCAGTACGCGGACTAGCGGCAAGGTGACCCAGTACTTC. It yields the protein CSTRTSGKVTQYF.

The chain recombines TRBV18 with TRBJ2-2, with D possibly matching TRBD2 (5 bases). This CDR3 contains 16 residues. V gave up 1 base and J gave up 5 bases, with 14 bases separating them. Germline V CDR1 and CDR2: KGHSH, LQKENI. The CDR3 nucleotides are TGTGCCAGCTCACCACTGTTCCTAGCCGATACCGGGGAGCTGTTTTTT. Translated: CASSPLFLADTGELFF.

This clonotype was counted ten times or more. The chain joins TRBV12-3 or TRBV12-4 to TRBJ2-1, with D possibly being TRBD2 (5 bases). The V end lost 8 bases, the J end lost 7 bases, and 18 bases lay between the germline ends. The CDR3 has 14 amino acids. The CDR3 coding sequence is TGTGCCAGCCTTCCGAGAGGGAGAAGGAATGAGCAGTTCTTC. Translating it yields CASLPRGRRNEQFF.

This clonotype was counted only a few times. This chain uses TRBV10-3 with TRBJ2-7; 13 nucleotides agree with TRBD2. CDR3 length: 18 residues. From germline, CDR1 is ENHRY and CDR2 SYGVKD. V was pared by 10 bases and J by 2 bases, with 17 bases of the junction left unmatched. As DNA, the CDR3 is TGTGCCACCCATACCCGAGACACGGGACTAGCGGGGACCTACGAGCAGTACTTC. The encoded protein is CATHTRDTGLAGTYEQYF.

This clonotype was recorded a few times. This chain joins TRBV20-1 and TRBJ2-1, with TRBD2 matching over 12 bases. Unmatched junction bases numbered 9, after V lost 3 bases and J lost 0 bases. CDR3 length equals 18 residues. The V gene's germline CDR1 is DFQATT and CDR2 SNEGSKA (reference sequence). The CDR3 DNA follows: TGCAGTGCTAGGGTGGGTACTAGCGGGAGGAGCTCCTACAATGAGCAGTTCTTC. Translation gives CSARVGTSGRSSYNEQFF.